This paragraph reports one TCR beta chain. The sample originates from a study of T cell responses to AZD1222 COVID-19 vaccine. Measured with immunoSEQ multiplex PCR; TCRdb has only the in-frame clones, and not every one. In the table there are about 120,000 clones, 87% of which are singletons. This clonotype was obtained from an adult in good health. The material sequenced was peripheral blood, taken on day 0 of AZD1222 vaccination.

The CDR3 DNA follows: TGTGCCAGTAGTGTGGACAGTGGGGAGACCCAGTACTTC. Translating it yields CASSVDSGETQYF. The chain uses TRBV19 and TRBJ2-5; possible D gene TRBD1, 6 bases. The CDR3 length is 13 residues. The germline V gene has CDR1 LNHDA and CDR2 SQIVND (reference sequence). With 5 bases removed from V and 5 bases from J, the gap between germline ends came to 12 bases.